A selection of T cell receptor beta chains follows, all from one sample in a study of blood T cell repertoires in COVID-19. The repertoire was sequenced with immunoSEQ multiplex PCR; TCRdb's copy has only in-frame clones and lacks some. The sample includes more than 65,000 clones, around nine tenths seen only once; the top ten take 6.6%. Sequenced sample: peripheral blood. These receptor sequences come from a man aged 45-60 years with active COVID-19. Each CDR3 is given with its conserved first and last residue. A D gene is named only where the DNA matches it firmly. Part of the rows lack a size; the others show once, few, many or a class for expanded clones.

TRBJ2-1 | NA | TRBV10-3 | TRBD1 | CAISRTGRYNEQFF | TGTGCCATCAGCCGGACAGGGCGCTACAATGAGCAGTTCTTC
TRBJ2-6 | NA | TRBV6-1 | NA | CASGEDSSPVSGANVLTF | TGTGCCAGCGGTGAAGACAGCTCCCCTGTCTCTGGGGCCAACGTCCTGACTTTC
TRBJ1-2 | few | TRBV27 | NA | CASTPGGGYGYTF | TGTGCCAGCACCCCGGGGGGTGGCTATGGCTACACCTTC
TRBJ1-1 | NA | TRBV28 | NA | CASTTGQLNTEAFF | TGTGCCAGCACCACAGGACAGTTGAACACTGAAGCTTTCTTT
TRBJ2-1 | NA | TRBV4-1 | TRBD2 | CASSQERGTLYNEQFF | TGCGCCAGCAGCCAAGAGCGGGGGACTCTTTACAATGAGCAGTTCTTC
TRBJ2-3 | NA | TRBV28 | NA | CASSLATDTQYF | TGTGCCAGCAGTTTGGCCACAGATACGCAGTATTTT
TRBJ1-2 | NA | TRBV7-2 | TRBD1 | CASSPHQGQAFPRYGYTF | TGTGCCAGCAGCCCACACCAGGGACAGGCCTTCCCCCGCTATGGCTACACCTTC
TRBJ2-2 | many | TRBV7-8 | NA | CASSLGAPGQLNTGELFF | TGTGCCAGCAGCTTAGGGGCCCCGGGACAACTAAACACCGGGGAGCTGTTTTTT
TRBJ2-7 | NA | TRBV15 | NA | CATSRGGDTYEQYF | TGTGCCACCAGCAGAGGAGGGGACACCTACGAGCAGTACTTC
TRBJ1-2 | once | TRBV4-1 | TRBD1 | CASSQAGTDSNYGYTF | TGCGCCAGCAGCCAAGCCGGGACAGACTCTAACTATGGCTACACCTTC
TRBJ1-2 | NA | TRBV9 | TRBD1 | CASSDPTGAGYTF | TGTGCCAGCAGCGACCCGACAGGGGCAGGCTACACCTTC
TRBJ1-1 | NA | TRBV28 | NA | CAGQVGGSTEAFF | TGTGCCGGCCAGGTTGGGGGGAGCACTGAAGCTTTCTTT
TRBJ2-2 | NA | TRBV5-1 | NA | CATQEVPNTGELFF | TGCGCCACCCAGGAAGTACCGAACACCGGGGAGCTGTTTTTT
TRBJ2-3 | NA | TRBV19 | TRBD2 | CASSLSGTSGRAGTQYF | TGTGCCAGTAGTCTCTCCGGGACTAGCGGGAGGGCAGGTACGCAGTATTTT
TRBJ2-7 | NA | TRBV27 | NA | CASSVAPGEVYEQYF | TGTGCCAGCAGCGTCGCCCCGGGGGAAGTCTACGAGCAGTACTTC
TRBJ2-5 | NA | TRBV11-1 | TRBD1 | CASSLQDRVETQYF | TGTGCCAGCAGCTTACAGGACAGGGTAGAGACCCAGTACTTC
TRBJ1-3 | NA | TRBV27 | NA | CASSLNGGLQAIVSGNTIYF | TGTGCCAGCAGTTTAAATGGGGGCTTGCAGGCGATCGTCTCTGGAAACACCATATATTTT
TRBJ2-7 | NA | TRBV25-1 | TRBD1 | CASSPTGGEFEQYF | TGTGCCAGCAGTCCGACAGGGGGCGAGTTCGAGCAGTACTTC
TRBJ2-7 | NA | TRBV6-1 | TRBD2 | CASSEAGGGDYEQYF | TGTGCCAGCAGTGAAGCGGGCGGGGGGGATTACGAGCAGTACTTC
TRBJ2-2 | NA | TRBV5-1 | NA | CASSSDPGRATGELFF | TGCGCCAGCAGCTCCGATCCGGGCAGGGCCACCGGGGAGCTGTTTTTT
TRBJ2-7 | once | TRBV5-1 | TRBD1 | CASSLGQGFLYEQYF | TGCGCCAGCAGCTTGGGACAGGGTTTCCTCTACGAGCAGTACTTC
TRBJ2-7 | once | TRBV30 | TRBD2 | CAWAGLAGALYEQYF | TGTGCCTGGGCCGGACTAGCGGGAGCCCTCTACGAGCAGTACTTC
TRBJ2-7 | once | TRBV6-2/TRBV6-3 | NA | CASSSGSTSGTYEQYF | TGTGCCAGCAGTTCCGGTTCAACAAGCGGTACCTACGAGCAGTACTTC
TRBJ2-1 | NA | TRBV7-7 | TRBD2 | CASSLRLAGDNEQFF | TGTGCCAGCAGCTTAAGGTTAGCGGGAGATAATGAGCAGTTCTTC
TRBJ2-1 | NA | TRBV28 | TRBD2 | CASSSAAGGRQSSYNEQFF | TGTGCCAGCAGTTCCGCAGCGGGGGGGCGCCAGAGCTCCTACAATGAGCAGTTCTTC
TRBJ2-1 | NA | TRBV9 | NA | CASSTSYNEQFF | TGTGCCAGCAGCACCAGTTACAATGAGCAGTTCTTC
TRBJ1-1 | NA | TRBV21-1 | NA | CASSKGGNTEAFF | TGTGCCAGCAGCAAAGGGGGCAACACTGAAGCTTTCTTT
TRBJ1-6 | NA | TRBV9 | NA | CASSVEDWGSSYNSPLHF | TGTGCCAGCAGCGTAGAGGATTGGGGCAGCTCCTATAATTCACCCCTCCACTTT
TRBJ1-5 | NA | TRBV19 | TRBD1 | CASMGQRGGWPQHF | TGTGCCAGTATGGGACAGAGAGGGGGGTGGCCCCAGCATTTT
TRBJ1-2 | once | TRBV6-6 | TRBD1 | CASRSTGTGDYGYTF | TGTGCCAGCAGAAGCACCGGGACAGGGGACTATGGCTACACCTTC
TRBJ1-2 | NA | TRBV10-3 | TRBD1 | CAINNRGYGYTF | TGTGCCATCAATAACAGGGGGTATGGCTACACCTTC
TRBJ1-1 | few | TRBV10-3 | TRBD1 | CAINQGATDTEAFF | TGTGCCATCAACCAGGGGGCTACGGACACTGAAGCTTTCTTT
TRBJ1-5 | NA | TRBV28 | NA | CATTGLGQPQHF | TGTGCCACCACAGGTCTAGGTCAGCCCCAGCATTTT
TRBJ1-1 | NA | TRBV28 | TRBD1 | CASSYLRGRKRTEAFF | TGTGCCAGCAGTTACCTAAGGGGGCGAAAAAGAACTGAAGCTTTCTTT
TRBJ1-4 | NA | TRBV4-2 | NA | CASSQGNRRATNEKLFF | TGTGCCAGCAGCCAAGGTAACCGCAGGGCAACTAATGAAAAACTGTTTTTT
TRBJ2-3 | NA | TRBV5-8 | NA | CASSPYRGTDTQYF | TGTGCCAGCAGCCCCTACCGGGGCACAGATACGCAGTATTTT